A selection of T cell receptor beta chains follows, all from one sample in a study of Ad26.COV2.S vaccination and SARS-CoV-2 variants. Generated by immunoSEQ multiplex PCR, the TCRdb table keeps only in-frame clones and is missing some. The sample gives 410,000 or so clones, around nine tenths of which show up once; 10% to 15% is in the top ten. This specimen was peripheral blood, taken in a trial of Ad26.COV2.S vaccine versus placebo. The receptors originated from a person aged 18-65 years who received the Ad26.COV2.S COVID-19 vaccine or a placebo. The CDR3 runs from the conserved cysteine through the conserved F or W. The order of the fields is CDR3 protein, CDR3 DNA, J gene, D gene, clone size, V gene. The D gene is left open where the match is weak. The listing skips clone size in some rows; elsewhere it reads once, few, many or a size class.

CDR3: CASSQTGGSQDSPLHF
DNA: TGTGCCAGCAGCCAAACAGGGGGCAGTCAAGATTCACCCCTCCACTTT
J: TRBJ1-6
D: TRBD1
size: NA
V: TRBV14

CDR3: CASSLRPGGSYEQYF
DNA: TGCGCCAGCAGCTTGCGACCCGGAGGATCCTACGAGCAGTACTTC
J: TRBJ2-7
D: NA
size: NA
V: TRBV5-1

CDR3: CASSLADSYEQYF
DNA: TGTGCCAGCAGCTTAGCAGACTCCTACGAGCAGTACTTC
J: TRBJ2-7
D: NA
size: NA
V: TRBV7-2

CDR3: CASSQEGLASGRHEQFF
DNA: TGTGCCAGCAGCCAAGAAGGGTTGGCTAGCGGGAGACATGAGCAGTTCTTC
J: TRBJ2-1
D: TRBD2
size: NA
V: TRBV3-1/TRBV3-2

CDR3: CASSLTGHEKLFF
DNA: TGTGCCAGCAGCTTAACAGGTCACGAAAAACTGTTTTTT
J: TRBJ1-4
D: NA
size: NA
V: TRBV5-5

CDR3: CATSAPSTDTQYF
DNA: TGTGCCACTAGCGCACCAAGCACAGATACGCAGTATTTT
J: TRBJ2-3
D: NA
size: few
V: TRBV7-8

CDR3: CASSQVSGTDAYEQYF
DNA: TGCGCCAGCAGCCAAGTCTCCGGGACAGACGCTTACGAGCAGTACTTC
J: TRBJ2-7
D: TRBD1
size: NA
V: TRBV4-1

CDR3: CASSRMSEETQYF
DNA: TGTGCCAGCAGTCGAATGTCTGAAGAGACCCAGTACTTC
J: TRBJ2-5
D: NA
size: NA
V: TRBV7-2

CDR3: CASSYSGTLQETQYF
DNA: TGTGCCAGCAGTTACTCGGGCACCCTCCAAGAGACCCAGTACTTC
J: TRBJ2-5
D: NA
size: NA
V: TRBV6-5

CDR3: CASSLRAKVGGGTGELFF
DNA: TGTGCCAGCAGTTTACGCGCAAAAGTCGGGGGAGGCACCGGGGAGCTGTTTTTT
J: TRBJ2-2
D: NA
size: NA
V: TRBV27

CDR3: CASSNKGLTYEQYF
DNA: TGTGCCAGCAGCAACAAGGGACTAACCTACGAGCAGTACTTC
J: TRBJ2-7
D: TRBD2
size: NA
V: TRBV3-1/TRBV3-2

CDR3: CASSQDSAGGGQPQHF
DNA: TGCGCCAGCAGCCAAGATTCGGCGGGGGGAGGCCAGCCCCAGCATTTT
J: TRBJ1-5
D: NA
size: NA
V: TRBV4-3

CDR3: CASSEAWGRSNSPLHF
DNA: TGTGCCAGCAGTGAAGCGTGGGGGCGGAGTAATTCACCCCTCCACTTT
J: TRBJ1-6
D: NA
size: NA
V: TRBV6-1

CDR3: CASTTLAGVSGELFF
DNA: TGTGCCAGCACCACTCTAGCGGGAGTTTCCGGGGAGCTGTTTTTT
J: TRBJ2-2
D: TRBD2
size: NA
V: TRBV6-5

CDR3: CASSGGTGGSEAFF
DNA: TGCGCCAGCAGCGGAGGGACAGGCGGGTCTGAAGCTTTCTTT
J: TRBJ1-1
D: TRBD1
size: NA
V: TRBV5-1

CDR3: CASTYPASGRKSNEQFF
DNA: TGTGCCAGCACCTACCCGGCTAGCGGGAGGAAGAGCAATGAGCAGTTCTTC
J: TRBJ2-1
D: TRBD2
size: NA
V: TRBV2

CDR3: CAISPGTEAFF
DNA: TGTGCCATCAGCCCCGGGACAGAAGCTTTCTTT
J: TRBJ1-1
D: NA
size: NA
V: TRBV10-3

CDR3: CASSLTDYLKGYEQYF
DNA: TGTGCCAGCAGTTTAACCGACTATCTTAAGGGCTACGAGCAGTACTTC
J: TRBJ2-7
D: NA
size: NA
V: TRBV28

CDR3: CASSPTVGPGNTIYF
DNA: TGTGCCAGCAGCCCGACAGTAGGCCCTGGAAACACCATATATTTT
J: TRBJ1-3
D: NA
size: NA
V: TRBV14

CDR3: CASSLTEGSYEQYF
DNA: TGTGCCAGCAGCTTAACGGAGGGCTCCTACGAGCAGTACTTC
J: TRBJ2-7
D: NA
size: NA
V: TRBV5-4

CDR3: CASSQEEGGSNQPQHF
DNA: TGCGCCAGCAGCCAAGAGGAGGGAGGGAGCAATCAGCCCCAGCATTTT
J: TRBJ1-5
D: NA
size: NA
V: TRBV4-1

CDR3: CASSVVGVAGGPHSTDTQYF
DNA: TGTGCCAGCAGCGTAGTTGGCGTAGCGGGAGGTCCCCACTCCACAGATACGCAGTATTTT
J: TRBJ2-3
D: TRBD2
size: NA
V: TRBV9

CDR3: CASSSPGETQYF
DNA: TGTGCCAGCAGCTCGCCGGGAGAGACCCAGTACTTC
J: TRBJ2-5
D: NA
size: NA
V: TRBV5-4

CDR3: CASSLWGPQETQYF
DNA: TGTGCCAGCAGCTTATGGGGGCCCCAAGAGACCCAGTACTTC
J: TRBJ2-5
D: NA
size: NA
V: TRBV5-6

CDR3: CASSQDRAGDNSPLHF
DNA: TGTGCCAGCAGCCAAGATCGGGCAGGGGATAATTCACCCCTCCACTTT
J: TRBJ1-6
D: NA
size: NA
V: TRBV3-1/TRBV3-2

CDR3: CASSRPQASGTNEQFF
DNA: TGTGCCAGCAGCCGCCCCCAGGCTAGCGGGACCAATGAGCAGTTCTTC
J: TRBJ2-1
D: TRBD2
size: NA
V: TRBV13

CDR3: CAWRGGLARPLRTGELFF
DNA: TGTGCCTGGAGGGGCGGACTAGCGCGTCCCTTACGAACCGGGGAGCTGTTTTTT
J: TRBJ2-2
D: TRBD2
size: NA
V: TRBV30

CDR3: CASSSIRWTEETQYF
DNA: TGTGCCAGCAGCTCCATAAGGTGGACTGAAGAGACCCAGTACTTC
J: TRBJ2-5
D: NA
size: NA
V: TRBV28

CDR3: CASSMGLADTGELFF
DNA: TGTGCCAGTAGTATGGGACTAGCGGACACCGGGGAGCTGTTTTTT
J: TRBJ2-2
D: TRBD2
size: NA
V: TRBV19

CDR3: CATGTGYNSPLHF
DNA: TGTGCCACCGGGACAGGTTATAATTCACCCCTCCACTTT
J: TRBJ1-6
D: TRBD1
size: NA
V: TRBV19

CDR3: CASSLGQGAPEQYF
DNA: TGCGCCAGCAGCTTGGGACAGGGGGCTCCCGAGCAGTACTTC
J: TRBJ2-7
D: TRBD1
size: NA
V: TRBV5-1

CDR3: CASSQATGRTGVWETQYF
DNA: TGTGCCAGCAGCCAGGCCACGGGGCGGACAGGGGTTTGGGAGACCCAGTACTTC
J: TRBJ2-5
D: TRBD1
size: NA
V: TRBV14

CDR3: CASTPGTDYNEQFF
DNA: TGTGCCAGCACCCCAGGGACAGACTACAATGAGCAGTTCTTC
J: TRBJ2-1
D: TRBD1
size: NA
V: TRBV7-2

CDR3: CASSLGLFSYEQYF
DNA: TGTGCCAGCAGCTTAGGGCTTTTCTCCTACGAGCAGTACTTC
J: TRBJ2-7
D: NA
size: few
V: TRBV5-8

CDR3: CASSPHPLGTRIGGAFF
DNA: TGCGCCAGCAGCCCACACCCCTTGGGGACACGGATTGGGGGAGCTTTCTTT
J: TRBJ1-1
D: NA
size: NA
V: TRBV4-1

CDR3: CASSYSGTYNEQFF
DNA: TGTGCCAGCAGTTACTCGGGCACCTACAATGAGCAGTTCTTC
J: TRBJ2-1
D: NA
size: NA
V: TRBV6-2/TRBV6-3

CDR3: CASSQEKAGGIREQYF
DNA: TGCGCCAGCAGCCAAGAAAAAGCGGGAGGGATACGCGAGCAGTACTTC
J: TRBJ2-7
D: TRBD2
size: many
V: TRBV4-1

CDR3: CSASPWGSYNEQFF
DNA: TGCAGTGCTAGTCCTTGGGGCTCCTACAATGAGCAGTTCTTC
J: TRBJ2-1
D: NA
size: NA
V: TRBV20-1

CDR3: CASVGLAGALNTGELFF
DNA: TGTGCCTCGGTGGGACTAGCGGGGGCCTTGAACACCGGGGAGCTGTTTTTT
J: TRBJ2-2
D: TRBD2
size: NA
V: TRBV30

CDR3: CASSPFRTVPPEQYF
DNA: TGTGCCAGCAGTCCCTTCCGGACAGTTCCCCCGGAGCAGTACTTC
J: TRBJ2-7
D: NA
size: NA
V: TRBV27

CDR3: CASSLMRESDEQFF
DNA: TGTGCCAGCAGCTTAATGCGGGAGAGCGATGAGCAGTTCTTC
J: TRBJ2-1
D: TRBD2
size: few
V: TRBV7-9

CDR3: CASSSGLAGVTDTQYF
DNA: TGCGCCAGCAGCTCCGGACTAGCGGGAGTAACAGATACGCAGTATTTT
J: TRBJ2-3
D: TRBD2
size: NA
V: TRBV5-1

CDR3: CASSIDGGLASEQFF
DNA: TGTGCCAGTAGTATAGATGGGGGCCTAGCTTCTGAGCAGTTCTTC
J: TRBJ2-1
D: NA
size: NA
V: TRBV19

CDR3: CSASYRVRYGYTF
DNA: TGCAGTGCTAGTTACAGGGTAAGGTATGGCTACACCTTC
J: TRBJ1-2
D: NA
size: NA
V: TRBV20-1

CDR3: CAREGASRGPVEFF
DNA: TGTGCCAGGGAGGGGGCTTCTAGGGGTCCCGTAGAGTTCTTC
J: TRBJ2-1
D: NA
size: NA
V: TRBV6-5

CDR3: CASSLSWGSAFF
DNA: TGTGCCAGCAGTTTAAGTTGGGGGAGTGCTTTCTTT
J: TRBJ1-1
D: NA
size: NA
V: TRBV12-3/TRBV12-4

CDR3: CASSDNSPLHF
DNA: TGTGCCAGCAGTGACAATTCACCCCTCCACTTT
J: TRBJ1-6
D: NA
size: NA
V: TRBV2

CDR3: CASSIVRPSNTGELFF
DNA: TGTGCCAGTAGTATAGTGAGGCCTTCGAACACCGGGGAGCTGTTTTTT
J: TRBJ2-2
D: NA
size: NA
V: TRBV19

CDR3: CATSRVMETYYGYTF
DNA: TGTGCCACCAGCAGAGTAATGGAGACTTACTATGGCTACACCTTC
J: TRBJ1-2
D: NA
size: NA
V: TRBV15

CDR3: CASSTILTEGQETQYF
DNA: TGTGCCAGTAGTACCATCCTCACTGAAGGGCAAGAGACCCAGTACTTC
J: TRBJ2-5
D: NA
size: few
V: TRBV19

CDR3: CATPRDAASGGANVLTF
DNA: TGTGCCACCCCCCGGGACGCTGCCTCGGGGGGGGCCAACGTCCTGACTTTC
J: TRBJ2-6
D: NA
size: NA
V: TRBV7-2

CDR3: CASTLAGEQETQYF
DNA: TGTGCCAGCACACTAGCGGGAGAACAAGAGACCCAGTACTTC
J: TRBJ2-5
D: TRBD2
size: NA
V: TRBV7-2

CDR3: CASSLLAGGFRNIQYF
DNA: TGTGCCAGCAGCTTATTAGCGGGAGGGTTTAGAAACATTCAGTACTTC
J: TRBJ2-4
D: TRBD2
size: NA
V: TRBV7-8

CDR3: CASSLSGTDEQYF
DNA: TGTGCCAGCAGTTTATCAGGGACCGACGAGCAGTACTTC
J: TRBJ2-7
D: NA
size: NA
V: TRBV27

CDR3: CASSQVRGGTLGQPQHF
DNA: TGCGCCAGCAGCCAAGTCAGAGGAGGGACGCTTGGGCAGCCCCAGCATTTT
J: TRBJ1-5
D: NA
size: few
V: TRBV4-1

CDR3: CASSSTGNQPQHF
DNA: TGTGCCAGCAGTTCGACAGGGAATCAGCCCCAGCATTTT
J: TRBJ1-5
D: TRBD1
size: once
V: TRBV7-9

CDR3: CASSYKVGGLKYEQYF
DNA: TGTGCCAGCAGCTACAAAGTTGGGGGGCTGAAGTACGAGCAGTACTTC
J: TRBJ2-7
D: NA
size: NA
V: TRBV5-6

CDR3: CASRSGTGGEKLFF
DNA: TGTGCCAGTCGGTCCGGGACAGGGGGCGAAAAACTGTTTTTT
J: TRBJ1-4
D: TRBD1
size: NA
V: TRBV28

CDR3: CASSLDPGTSGRLF
DNA: TGTGCCAGCAGCTTAGACCCCGGGACTAGCGGGAGGCTCTTC
J: TRBJ2-7
D: TRBD2
size: NA
V: TRBV11-2

CDR3: CASSTRVGYTF
DNA: TGTGCCAGCAGTACACGGGTTGGCTACACCTTC
J: TRBJ1-2
D: NA
size: NA
V: TRBV12-3/TRBV12-4